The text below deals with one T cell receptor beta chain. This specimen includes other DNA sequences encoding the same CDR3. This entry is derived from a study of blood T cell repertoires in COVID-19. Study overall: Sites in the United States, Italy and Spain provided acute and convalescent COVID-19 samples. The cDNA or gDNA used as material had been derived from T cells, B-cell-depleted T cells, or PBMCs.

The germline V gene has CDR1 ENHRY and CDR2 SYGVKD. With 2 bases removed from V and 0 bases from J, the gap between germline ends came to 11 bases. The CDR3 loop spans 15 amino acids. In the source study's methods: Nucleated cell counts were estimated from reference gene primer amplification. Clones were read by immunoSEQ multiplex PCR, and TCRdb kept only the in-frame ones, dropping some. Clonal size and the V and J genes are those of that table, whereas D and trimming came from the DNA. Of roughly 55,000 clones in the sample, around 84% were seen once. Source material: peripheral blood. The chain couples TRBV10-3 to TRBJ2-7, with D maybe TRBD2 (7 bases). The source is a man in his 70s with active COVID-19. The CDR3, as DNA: TGTGCCATCAGTGAGAGGGGGGGTTACTCCTACGAGCAGTACTTC. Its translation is CAISERGGYSYEQYF.